Each of the 2 T cell receptor beta chains below was sequenced from the same sample in a study of blood T cells in healthy people across ages. It was with a sample-barcoded 5' primer and a J-beta primer mix that a second PCR of about 6 to 11 cycles was run. TCRdb recomputed calls from the 5' RACE reads with MiXCR, one row per CDR3 protein. The repertoire includes roughly 730,000 distinct CDR3 sequences, around 50% of them detected once, and around 24% sits in the top ten. Source material: blood. These receptors were collected from a man aged 35-49 years in good health.

This clonotype turned up a few times. J is TRBJ2-1 and V is TRBV5-1; 9 positions match TRBD2. Germline CDR1 and CDR2: SGHRS and YFSETQ. The V gene end was trimmed by 7 bases and the J gene end by 5 bases; junction bases not matched to a gene: 10. The CDR3 is 15 residues long. The CDR3: CASRFSGGTNNEQFF. CDR3 DNA sequence: TGCGCCAGCCGGTTTAGCGGGGGAACCAACAATGAGCAGTTCTTC. Full variable domain (outside the CDR3, taken from reference TRBV5-1 and TRBJ2-1): KAGVTQTPRYLIKTRGQQVTLSCSPISGHRSVSWYQQTPGQGLQFLFEYFSETQRNKGNFPGRFSGRQFSNSRSEMNVSTLELGDSALYLCASRFSGGTNNEQFFGPGTRLTVL.

This rearrangement joins TRBV7-6 to TRBJ2-7; the match to TRBD2 covers 10 bases. With 5 bases clipped from V and 0 bases from J, the junction kept 10 bases outside the gene matches. The CDR3 contains 17 residues. The V gene's germline CDR1 is SGHVS and CDR2 FNYEAQ. The CDR3, as DNA: TGTGCCAGCAGCCAGACTTTGGGACTAGCGAACTCCTACGAGCAGTACTTC. Its protein is CASSQTLGLANSYEQYF.